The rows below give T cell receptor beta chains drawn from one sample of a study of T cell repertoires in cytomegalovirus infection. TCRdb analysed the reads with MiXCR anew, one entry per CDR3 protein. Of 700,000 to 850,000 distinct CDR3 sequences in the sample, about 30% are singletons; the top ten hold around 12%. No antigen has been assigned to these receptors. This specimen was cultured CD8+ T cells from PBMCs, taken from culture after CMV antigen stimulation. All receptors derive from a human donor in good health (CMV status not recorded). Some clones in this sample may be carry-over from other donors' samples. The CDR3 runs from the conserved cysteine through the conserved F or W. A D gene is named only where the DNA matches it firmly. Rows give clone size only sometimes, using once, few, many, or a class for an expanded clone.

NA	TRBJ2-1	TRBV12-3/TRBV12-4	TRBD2	TGTGCCAGCAGTCTCCCCCCGACTAGCGGGGAGAATGAGCAGTTCTTC	CASSLPPTSGENEQFF
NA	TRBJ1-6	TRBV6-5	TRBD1	TGTGCCAGCAGCTATGAGCCGGGACAGTGGAATTCACCCCTCCACTTT	CASSYEPGQWNSPLHF
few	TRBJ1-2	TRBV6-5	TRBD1	TGTGCCAGCAGTTATGGAGACAGGGGAAATTTCGCCCCCGACTATGGCTACACCTTC	CASSYGDRGNFAPDYGYTF
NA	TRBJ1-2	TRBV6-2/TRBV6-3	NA	TGTGCCAGCAGCCGAGACAACCTCTATGGCTACACCTTC	CASSRDNLYGYTF
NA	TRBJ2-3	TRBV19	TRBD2	TGTGCCAGTAGTATAATGGCTAGCGGGGATATACTGCAGTATTTT	CASSIMASGDILQYF
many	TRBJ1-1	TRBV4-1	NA	TGCGCCAGCAGCCAAGAAGGAGGCAGCCCGAACACTGAAGCTTTCTTT	CASSQEGGSPNTEAFF
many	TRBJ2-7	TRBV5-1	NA	TGCGCCAGCAAAACCGGGACACTCTCCTACGAGCAGTACTTC	CASKTGTLSYEQYF
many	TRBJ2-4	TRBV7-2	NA	TGTGCCAGCAGAGACGGAACCCTAGCCAAAAACATTCAGTACTTC	CASRDGTLAKNIQYF
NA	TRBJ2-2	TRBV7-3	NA	TGTGCCAGCAGCCCCCGGGACACCTCCACCGGGGAGCTGTTTTTT	CASSPRDTSTGELFF
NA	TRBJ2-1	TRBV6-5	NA	TGTGCCAGCAGTTCCAGCGGGCCCAATGAGCAGTTCTTC	CASSSSGPNEQFF
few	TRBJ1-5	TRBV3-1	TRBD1	TGTGCCAGCAGCTTCGGACAGGTGGGCAATCAGCCCCAGCATTTT	CASSFGQVGNQPQHF
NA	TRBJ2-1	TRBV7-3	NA	TGTGCCAGCAGCCTCCGGGGGCCGAAGGATGAGCAGTTCTTC	CASSLRGPKDEQFF
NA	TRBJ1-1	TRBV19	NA	TGTGCCAGTATGGGAGATAACACTGAAGCTTTCTTT	CASMGDNTEAFF
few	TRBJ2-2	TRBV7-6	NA	TGTGCCAGCAGCTTACGGGGCAAAGAGCTGTTTTTT	CASSLRGKELFF
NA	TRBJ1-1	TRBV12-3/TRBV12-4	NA	TGTGCCAGCAGTCCGACCCCATACCCTGAAGCTTTCTTT	CASSPTPYPEAFF
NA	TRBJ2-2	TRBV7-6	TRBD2	TGTGCCAGCAGCCTCGACGGGGGGGGGGAGCTGTTTTTT	CASSLDGGGELFF
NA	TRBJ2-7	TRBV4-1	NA	TGCGCCAGCAGCCAAGGGCTTCTCTCCTACGAGCAGTACTTC	CASSQGLLSYEQYF
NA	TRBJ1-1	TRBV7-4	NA	TGTGCCAGCAGCCCTATCCCCATGAGCTCTGAAGCTTTCTTT	CASSPIPMSSEAFF
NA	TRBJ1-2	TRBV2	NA	TGTGCCCCCCAGATAGACGGGCAGGGTGGGTACACCTTC	CAPQIDGQGGYTF
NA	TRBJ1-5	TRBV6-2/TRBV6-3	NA	TGTGCCAGCAGTTCCGGCAGGGAAATTGGATATAGCAATCAGCCCCAGCATTTT	CASSSGREIGYSNQPQHF
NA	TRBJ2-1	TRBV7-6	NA	TGTGCCAGCAGCCGTGGGGGAGGTGTGGGTGAGCGGATCTTC	CASSRGGGVGERIF
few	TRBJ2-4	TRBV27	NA	TGTGCCAGCACCACTGCCGGGGGAGACATTCAGTACTTC	CASTTAGGDIQYF
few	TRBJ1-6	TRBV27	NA	TGTGCCAGCAGTTTATCGTGGACACTAAGGTCACCCCTCCACTTT	CASSLSWTLRSPLHF
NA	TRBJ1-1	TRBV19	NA	TGTGCCAGTAGTATAGACCTCCTCGATTACTCAGGGGATTTAAACACTGAAGCTTTCTTT	CASSIDLLDYSGDLNTEAFF
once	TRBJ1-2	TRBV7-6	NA	TGTGCCAGCAGCTCTAGCACCCGTGGCTGCACCTTC	CASSSSTRGCTF
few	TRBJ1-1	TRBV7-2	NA	TGTGCCAGCAGCTTAGGGGTACAGGGAGTCACTGAAGCTTTCTTT	CASSLGVQGVTEAFF
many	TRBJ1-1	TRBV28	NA	TGTGCCAGCAGCGGTCTCCTAGGACGGACGAACACTGAAGCTTTCTTT	CASSGLLGRTNTEAFF
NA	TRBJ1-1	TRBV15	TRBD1	TGTGCCACCAGCAGTCCCGACGCACAGGGGGTGAACACTGAAGCTTTCTTT	CATSSPDAQGVNTEAFF
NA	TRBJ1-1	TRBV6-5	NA	TGTGCCAGCAGTTACTCTGGAGGGCCGGAAGCTTTCTTT	CASSYSGGPEAFF
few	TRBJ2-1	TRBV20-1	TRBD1	TGCAGTGCTCCATATATACGCAGGGGACAGGCTATCAATGAGCAGTTCTTC	CSAPYIRRGQAINEQFF
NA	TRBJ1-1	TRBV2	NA	TGTGTCAGCATAGGTTTGAACACTGAAGCTTTCTTT	CVSIGLNTEAFF
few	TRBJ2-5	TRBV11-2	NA	TGTGCCAGCAGAGCCCAAGGGGAGACCCAGTACTTC	CASRAQGETQYF
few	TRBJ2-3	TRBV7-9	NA	TGTGCCAGCAGCCCCCGAATAGGCACAGATACGCAGTATTTT	CASSPRIGTDTQYF
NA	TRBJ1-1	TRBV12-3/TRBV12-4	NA	TGTGCCAGCAGTTTAAGCGGTTTGGGGAACACTGAAGCTTTCTTT	CASSLSGLGNTEAFF
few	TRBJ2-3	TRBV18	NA	TGTGCCAGCTCACCACCGGACCCCGGGCCCACAGATACGCAGTATTTT	CASSPPDPGPTDTQYF
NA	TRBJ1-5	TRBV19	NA	TGTGCCAGTAGTATAGGAGGACAGTACTATCAGCCCCAGCATTTT	CASSIGGQYYQPQHF
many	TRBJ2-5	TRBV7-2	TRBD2	TGTGCCAGCAGCTCCTCCACGGGACTAGCGGGGAGGGAGACCCAGTACTTC	CASSSSTGLAGRETQYF
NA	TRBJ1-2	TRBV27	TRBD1	TGTGCCAGTCGACAGGGCGTCTATGGCTACACCTTC	CASRQGVYGYTF
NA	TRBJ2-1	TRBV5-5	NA	TGTGCCAGCAGCCCCTTAGCGAGGAGAACCTACAATGAGCAGTTCTTC	CASSPLARRTYNEQFF
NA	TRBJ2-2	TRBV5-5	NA	TGTGCCAGCATCTCGCAGGGGCAGAACACCGGGGAGCTGTTTTTT	CASISQGQNTGELFF
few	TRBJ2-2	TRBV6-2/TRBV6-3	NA	TGTGCCAGCAGTTACGCAGCCGGGGAGCTGTTTTTT	CASSYAAGELFF
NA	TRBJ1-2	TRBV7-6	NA	TGTGCCAGCAGCTTACTCACAGCGGTGGATAACTATGGCTACACCTTC	CASSLLTAVDNYGYTF
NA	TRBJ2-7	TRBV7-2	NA	TGTGCCAGCAGCTTAGTGGGCGCGGAGGGGTCCTACGAGCAGTACTTC	CASSLVGAEGSYEQYF